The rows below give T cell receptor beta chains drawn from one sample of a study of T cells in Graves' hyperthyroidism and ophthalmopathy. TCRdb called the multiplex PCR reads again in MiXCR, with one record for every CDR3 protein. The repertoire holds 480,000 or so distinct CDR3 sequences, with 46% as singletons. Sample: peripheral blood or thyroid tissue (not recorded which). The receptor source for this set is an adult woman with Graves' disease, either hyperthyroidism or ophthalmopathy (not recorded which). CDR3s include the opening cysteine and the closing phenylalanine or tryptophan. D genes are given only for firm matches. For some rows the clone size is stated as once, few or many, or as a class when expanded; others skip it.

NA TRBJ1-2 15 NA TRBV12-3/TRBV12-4 CASSRSGTGNYGYTF TGTGCCAGCAGTCGCTCCGGGACGGGGAACTATGGCTACACCTTC
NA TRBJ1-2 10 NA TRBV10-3 CAARGTGYTF TGTGCCGCCCGGGGTACTGGCTACACCTTC
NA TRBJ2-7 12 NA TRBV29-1 CSVWGHGREQYF TGCAGCGTATGGGGGCATGGGCGCGAGCAGTACTTC
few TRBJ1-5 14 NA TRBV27 CASSLEGIGQPQHF TGTGCCAGCAGTTTAGAGGGTATAGGCCAGCCCCAGCATTTT
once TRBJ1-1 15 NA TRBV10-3 CAIRSDGRGNTEAFF TGTGCCATCAGGTCGGACGGGAGAGGAAACACTGAAGCTTTCTTT
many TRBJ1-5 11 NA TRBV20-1 CSARASQSQHF TGCAGTGCTAGAGCTTCCCAGTCCCAGCATTTT
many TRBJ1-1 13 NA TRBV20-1 CSARRRMNTEAFF TGCAGTGCTAGGCGTCGGATGAACACTGAAGCTTTCTTT
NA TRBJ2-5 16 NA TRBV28 CASSPQGLGSEWTQYF TGTGCCAGCAGTCCACAGGGTTTGGGTTCTGAGTGGACCCAGTACTTC
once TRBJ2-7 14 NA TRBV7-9 CASSLAGVLDEQYF TGTGCCAGCAGCTTAGCAGGGGTTCTGGACGAGCAGTACTTC
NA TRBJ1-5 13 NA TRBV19 CATLGNGNQPQHF TGTGCCACCCTAGGGAACGGCAATCAGCCCCAGCATTTT
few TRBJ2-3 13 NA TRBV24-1 CATSDPTRDTQYF TGTGCCACCAGTGACCCGACTCGGGATACGCAGTATTTT
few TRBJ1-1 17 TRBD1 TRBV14 CASSQDPGQGVATEAFF TGTGCCAGCAGCCAAGACCCGGGACAGGGTGTGGCCACTGAAGCTTTCTTT
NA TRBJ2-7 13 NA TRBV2 CASSPRGGSEQYF TGTGCCAGCAGCCCCAGGGGGGGGTCCGAGCAGTACTTC
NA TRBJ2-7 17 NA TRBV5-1 CASSPRGWRHENGEQYF TGCGCCAGCAGCCCCCGGGGGTGGCGACACGAGAATGGCGAGCAGTACTTC
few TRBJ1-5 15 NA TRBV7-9 CASSPAGGANQPQHF TGTGCCAGCAGCCCCGCCGGAGGGGCAAATCAGCCCCAGCATTTT
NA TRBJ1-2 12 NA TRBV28 CASTRGSGGYTF TGTGCCAGCACCCGGGGAAGTGGGGGCTACACCTTC
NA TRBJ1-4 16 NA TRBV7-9 CASSSSQGATNEKLFF TGTGCCAGCAGCTCCTCGCAGGGAGCAACTAATGAAAAACTGTTTTTT
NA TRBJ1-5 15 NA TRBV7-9 CASSLGVGADQPQHF TGTGCCAGCAGCCTCGGGGTGGGCGCTGATCAGCCCCAGCATTTT
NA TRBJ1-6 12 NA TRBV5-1 CASSLGDTPLHF TGCGCCAGCAGCTTGGGAGACACACCCCTCCACTTT
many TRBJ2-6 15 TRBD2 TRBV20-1 CSAPRGGTGANVLTF TGCAGTGCCCCCCGGGGAGGGACGGGGGCCAACGTCCTGACTTTC
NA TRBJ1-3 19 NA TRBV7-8 CASSLGTGGKVSSGNTIYF TGTGCCAGCAGCTTAGGTACAGGTGGGAAGGTATCCTCTGGAAACACCATATATTTT
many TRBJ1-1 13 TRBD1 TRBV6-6 CASSYQTGVEAFF TGTGCCAGCAGTTACCAGACAGGGGTTGAAGCTTTCTTT
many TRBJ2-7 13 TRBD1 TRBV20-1 CSASPGGGYEQYF TGCAGTGCCAGCCCAGGGGGCGGGTACGAGCAGTACTTC
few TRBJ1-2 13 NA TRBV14 CASSPLGVGGYTF TGTGCCAGCAGCCCCCTGGGGGTGGGCGGCTACACCTTC
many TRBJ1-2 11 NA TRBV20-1 CSARGQAGYTF TGCAGTGCTAGGGGCCAGGCTGGCTACACCTTC
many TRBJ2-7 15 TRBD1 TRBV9 CASSAGQGEGYEQYF TGTGCCAGCAGCGCCGGACAGGGTGAGGGATACGAGCAGTACTTC
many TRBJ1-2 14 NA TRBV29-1 CSVARDGNNYGYTF TGCAGCGTAGCCAGGGACGGCAATAACTATGGCTACACCTTC
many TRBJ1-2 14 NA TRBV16 CASSQSDGNYGYTF TGTGCCAGCAGCCAATCGGACGGGAACTATGGCTACACCTTC
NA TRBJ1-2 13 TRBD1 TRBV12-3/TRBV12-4 CASRTGFHYGYTF TGTGCCAGCAGGACAGGGTTCCACTATGGCTACACCTTC
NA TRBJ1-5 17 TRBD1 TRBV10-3 CDICSLNRGRGNQPQHF TGTGACATCTGCAGTCTTAACAGGGGGCGAGGCAATCAGCCCCAGCATTTT
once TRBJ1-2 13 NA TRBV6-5 CATSRAANYGYTF TGTGCCACCTCCCGAGCCGCTAACTATGGCTACACCTTC
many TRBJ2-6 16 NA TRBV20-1 CSATNLQGPGANVLTF TGCAGTGCTACAAATCTACAGGGCCCTGGGGCCAACGTCCTGACTTTC
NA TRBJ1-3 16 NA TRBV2 CASSEYRLTAGNTIYF TGTGCCAGCAGTGAATACAGGTTGACCGCTGGAAACACCATATATTTT
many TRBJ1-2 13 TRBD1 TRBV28 CASSLGTDYGYTF TGTGCCAGCAGTTTGGGGACAGATTATGGCTACACCTTC
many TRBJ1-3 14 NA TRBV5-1 CASSSDTSGNTIYF TGCGCCAGCAGCTCGGATACCTCGGGAAACACCATATATTTT
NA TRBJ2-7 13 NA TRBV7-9 CASSRLGGGEQYF TGTGCCAGCAGCCGCCTAGGGGGGGGAGAGCAGTACTTC
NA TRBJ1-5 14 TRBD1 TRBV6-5 CASSYSARGTTQHF TGTGCCAGCAGTTACTCGGCCAGGGGGACGACCCAGCATTTT
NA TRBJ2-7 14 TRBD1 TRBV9 CASSVGGTGTTQYF TGTGCCAGCAGCGTAGGTGGGACAGGCACAACCCAGTACTTC
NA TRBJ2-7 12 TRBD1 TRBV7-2 CASSLRDREQYF TGTGCCAGCAGCCTACGGGACAGAGAGCAGTACTTC
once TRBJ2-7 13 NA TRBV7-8 CASSPGPFYEQYF TGTGCCAGCAGCCCAGGACCGTTCTACGAGCAGTACTTC
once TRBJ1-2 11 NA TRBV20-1 CSAREQVGYTF TGCAGTGCTAGAGAGCAGGTTGGCTACACCTTC
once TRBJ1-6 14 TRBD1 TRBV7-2 CASSPQGALGPLHF TGTGCCAGCAGCCCACAGGGGGCTCTGGGGCCCCTCCACTTT
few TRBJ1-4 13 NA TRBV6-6 CATAPGTSGKLFF TGTGCCACCGCCCCCGGGACGTCAGGAAAACTGTTTTTT
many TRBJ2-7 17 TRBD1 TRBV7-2 CASSQTALMTGVNEQYF TGTGCCAGCAGCCAAACCGCACTCATGACAGGGGTCAACGAGCAGTACTTC
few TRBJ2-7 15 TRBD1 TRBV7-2 CASSSRSTGRNEQYF TGTGCCAGCAGCTCAAGGTCGACAGGGCGGAACGAGCAGTACTTC
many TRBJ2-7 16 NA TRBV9 CASSVEGGGGPYEQYF TGTGCCAGCAGCGTAGAAGGTGGCGGGGGCCCCTACGAGCAGTACTTC
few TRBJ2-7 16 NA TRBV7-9 CASSSGRVWGFYEQYF TGTGCCAGCAGCTCGGGCAGGGTATGGGGCTTTTACGAGCAGTACTTC
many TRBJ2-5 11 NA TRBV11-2 CASSLAGTQYF TGTGCCAGCAGCTTAGCGGGGACCCAGTACTTC